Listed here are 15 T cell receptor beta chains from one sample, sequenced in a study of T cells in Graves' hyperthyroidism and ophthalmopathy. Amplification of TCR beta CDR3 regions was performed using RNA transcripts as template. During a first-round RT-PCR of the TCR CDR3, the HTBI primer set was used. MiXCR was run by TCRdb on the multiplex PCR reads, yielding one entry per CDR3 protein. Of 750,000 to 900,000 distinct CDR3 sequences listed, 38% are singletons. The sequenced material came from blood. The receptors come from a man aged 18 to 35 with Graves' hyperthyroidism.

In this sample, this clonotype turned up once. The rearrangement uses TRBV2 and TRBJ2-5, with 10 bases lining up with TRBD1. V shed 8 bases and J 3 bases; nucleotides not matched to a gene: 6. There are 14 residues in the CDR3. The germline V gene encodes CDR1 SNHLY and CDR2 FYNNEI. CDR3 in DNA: TGTGCCAGCCAATTGGACAGGGGGGAAGAGACCCAGTACTTC. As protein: CASQLDRGEETQYF. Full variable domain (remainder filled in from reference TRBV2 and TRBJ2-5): EPEVTQTPSHQVTQMGQEVILRCVPISNHLYFYWYRQILGQKVEFLVSFYNNEISEKSEIFDDQFSVERPDGSNFTLKIRSTKLEDSAMYFCASQLDRGEETQYFGPGTRLLVL.

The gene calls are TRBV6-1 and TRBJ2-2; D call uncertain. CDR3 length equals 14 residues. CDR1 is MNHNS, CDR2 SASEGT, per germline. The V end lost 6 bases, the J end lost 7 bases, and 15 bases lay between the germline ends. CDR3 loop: CASRRFQGYGELFF. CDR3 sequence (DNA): TGTGCCAGCAGACGGTTCCAAGGTTACGGGGAGCTGTTTTTT.

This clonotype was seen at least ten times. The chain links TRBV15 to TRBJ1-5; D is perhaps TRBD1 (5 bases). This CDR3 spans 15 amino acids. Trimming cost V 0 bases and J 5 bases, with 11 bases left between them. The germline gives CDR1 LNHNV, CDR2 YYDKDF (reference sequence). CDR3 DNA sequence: TGTGCCACCAGCAGAGATCTCGGGGGGGATCAGCCCCAGCATTTT. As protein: CATSRDLGGDQPQHF. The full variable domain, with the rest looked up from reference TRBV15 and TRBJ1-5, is DAMVIQNPRYQVTQFGKPVTLSCSQTLNHNVMYWYQQKSSQAPKLLFHYYDKDFNNEADTPDNFQSRRPNTSFCFLDIRSPGLGDTAMYLCATSRDLGGDQPQHFGDGTRLSIL.

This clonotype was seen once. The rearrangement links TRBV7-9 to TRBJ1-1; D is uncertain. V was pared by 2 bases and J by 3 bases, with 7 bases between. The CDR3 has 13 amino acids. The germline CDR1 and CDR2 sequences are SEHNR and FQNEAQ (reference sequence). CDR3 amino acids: CASSLQDYTEAFF. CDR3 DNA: TGTGCCAGCAGCTTACAGGATTACACTGAAGCTTTCTTT.

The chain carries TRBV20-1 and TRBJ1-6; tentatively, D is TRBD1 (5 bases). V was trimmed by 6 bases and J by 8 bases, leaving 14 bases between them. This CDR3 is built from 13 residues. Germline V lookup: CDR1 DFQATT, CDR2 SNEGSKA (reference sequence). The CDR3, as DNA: TGCAGTGCCAGTCGGGGCGATGATTCACCCCTCCACTTT. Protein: CSASRGDDSPLHF.

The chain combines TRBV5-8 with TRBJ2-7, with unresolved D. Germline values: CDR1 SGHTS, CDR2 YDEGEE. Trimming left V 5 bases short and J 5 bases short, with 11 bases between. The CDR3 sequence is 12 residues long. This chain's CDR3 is CASSFISDEQYF. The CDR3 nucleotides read TGTGCCAGCAGTTTTATCTCGGACGAGCAGTACTTC.

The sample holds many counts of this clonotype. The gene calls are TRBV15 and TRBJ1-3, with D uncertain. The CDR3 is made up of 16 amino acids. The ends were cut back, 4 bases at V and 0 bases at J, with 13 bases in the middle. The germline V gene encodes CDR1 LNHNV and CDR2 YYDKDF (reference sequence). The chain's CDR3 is CATSMVGWNSGNTIYF. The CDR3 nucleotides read TGTGCCACCAGCATGGTTGGGTGGAACTCTGGAAACACCATATATTTT.

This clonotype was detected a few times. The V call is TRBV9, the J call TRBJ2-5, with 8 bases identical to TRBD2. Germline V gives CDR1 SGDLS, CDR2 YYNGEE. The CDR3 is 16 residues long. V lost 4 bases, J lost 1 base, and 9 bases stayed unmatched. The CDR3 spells CASSLLSGGRQETQYF. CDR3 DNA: TGTGCCAGCAGCTTACTAAGCGGGGGCCGCCAAGAGACCCAGTACTTC. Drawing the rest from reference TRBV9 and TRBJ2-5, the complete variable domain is DSGVTQTPKHLITATGQRVTLRCSPRSGDLSVYWYQQSLDQGLQFLIQYYNGEERAKGNILERFSAQQFPDLHSELNLSSLELGDSALYFCASSLLSGGRQETQYFGPGTRLLVL.

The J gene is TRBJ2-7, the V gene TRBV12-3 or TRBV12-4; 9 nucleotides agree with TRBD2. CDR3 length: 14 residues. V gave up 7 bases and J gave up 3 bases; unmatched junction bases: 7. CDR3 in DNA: TGTGCCAGCACATTAGCGGGAGCTGGCTACGAGCAGTACTTC. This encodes CASTLAGAGYEQYF.

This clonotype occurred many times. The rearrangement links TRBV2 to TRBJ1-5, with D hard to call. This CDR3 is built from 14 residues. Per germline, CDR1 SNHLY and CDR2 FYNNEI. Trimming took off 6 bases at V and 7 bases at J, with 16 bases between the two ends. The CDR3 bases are TGTGCCAGCAGGGTGGAGCTAGAGAACCAGCCCCAGCATTTT. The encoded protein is CASRVELENQPQHF.

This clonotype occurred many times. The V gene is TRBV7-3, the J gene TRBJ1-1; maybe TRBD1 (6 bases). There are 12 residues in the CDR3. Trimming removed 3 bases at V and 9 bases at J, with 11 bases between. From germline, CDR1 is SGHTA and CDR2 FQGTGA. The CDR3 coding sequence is TGTGCCAGCAGCTTGAGGGGGGAGAAAGCTTTCTTT. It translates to CASSLRGEKAFF. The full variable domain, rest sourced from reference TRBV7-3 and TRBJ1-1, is GAGVSQTPSNKVTEKGKYVELRCDPISGHTALYWYRQSLGQGPEFLIYFQGTGAADDSGLPNDRFFAVRPEGSVSTLKIQRTERGDSAVYLCASSLRGEKAFFGQGTRLTVV.

CDR3 in DNA: TGCAGTGCTAGCTCACAGGGGAGCCAGTATGGCTACACCTTC. Its translation is CSASSQGSQYGYTF. The chain has TRBV20-1 and TRBJ1-2; 7 bases fit TRBD1. The CDR3 covers 14 residues. V shed 3 bases, J shed 5 bases, and the junction held 9 bases outside the gene matches. Per germline, CDR1 DFQATT and CDR2 SNEGSKA (reference sequence).

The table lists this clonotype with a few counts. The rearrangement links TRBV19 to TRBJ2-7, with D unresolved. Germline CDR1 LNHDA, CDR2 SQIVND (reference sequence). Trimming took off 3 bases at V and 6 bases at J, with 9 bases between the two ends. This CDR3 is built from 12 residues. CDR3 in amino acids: CASSILNSEQYF. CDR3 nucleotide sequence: TGTGCCAGTAGTATCCTGAACAGCGAGCAGTACTTC. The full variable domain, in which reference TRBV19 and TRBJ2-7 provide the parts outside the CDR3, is DGGITQSPKYLFRKEGQNVTLSCEQNLNHDAMYWYRQDPGQGLRLIYYSQIVNDFQKGDIAEGYSVSREKKESFPLTVTSAQKNPTAFYLCASSILNSEQYFGPGTRLTVT.

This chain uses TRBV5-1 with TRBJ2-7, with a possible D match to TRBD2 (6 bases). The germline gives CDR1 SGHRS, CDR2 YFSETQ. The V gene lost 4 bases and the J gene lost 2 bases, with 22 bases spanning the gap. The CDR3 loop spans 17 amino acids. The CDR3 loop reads CASSVGGLRDGAYEQYF. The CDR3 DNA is TGCGCCAGCAGCGTGGGGGGACTCCGGGACGGTGCCTACGAGCAGTACTTC.

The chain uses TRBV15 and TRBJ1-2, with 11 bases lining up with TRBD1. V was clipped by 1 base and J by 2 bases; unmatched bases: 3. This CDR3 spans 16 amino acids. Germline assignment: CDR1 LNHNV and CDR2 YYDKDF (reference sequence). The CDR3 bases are TGTGCCACCAGCAGAGCGGGGGACAGGGGGAACTATGGCTACACCTTC. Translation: CATSRAGDRGNYGYTF.